Sequencing of this T cell receptor (beta chain) was carried out in a study of human T cells and chemical hapten exposure. The time point denotes: pre-sensitization, week 0. The treatment here: therapeutic diphenylcyclopropenone sensitization with weekly scalp DPC. The study's library attached unique molecular identifiers to single cDNA molecules. Original processing notes: From about 22,000 to 700,000 TCRs were found per sample, with a median of approximately 92,000. TCRdb used MiXCR to reprocess the RACE reads, holding one entry per CDR3 protein. It is TCRdb's table, rather than the study itself, that gives the V and J calls and clone size. This sample has 300,000 to 450,000 distinct CDR3 sequences; 5.5% occur once, and the top ten carry over 7%. This clonotype has ten or more counts. Its antigen remains unknown. This CDR3 spans 13 amino acids. Trimming took off 4 bases at V and 0 bases at J, with 7 bases between the two ends. Germline V gene sequence: CDR1 SGHRS, CDR2 YFSETQ.

Whole-study findings and limits: There was no change with DPC sensitization in TCRs above 1 in 1000 frequency.

This specimen consisted of whole blood, obtained in connection with sensitization to the hapten diphenylcyclopropenone (DPC). This receptor was obtained from a young woman with alopecia areata. Some clones in this sample may be carry-over from other donors' samples. The genes are TRBV5-1 and TRBJ1-1, with D unresolved. For the CDR3, the DNA is TGCGCCAGCAGCACAGACATGAACACTGAAGCTTTCTTT. Translation: CASSTDMNTEAFF.